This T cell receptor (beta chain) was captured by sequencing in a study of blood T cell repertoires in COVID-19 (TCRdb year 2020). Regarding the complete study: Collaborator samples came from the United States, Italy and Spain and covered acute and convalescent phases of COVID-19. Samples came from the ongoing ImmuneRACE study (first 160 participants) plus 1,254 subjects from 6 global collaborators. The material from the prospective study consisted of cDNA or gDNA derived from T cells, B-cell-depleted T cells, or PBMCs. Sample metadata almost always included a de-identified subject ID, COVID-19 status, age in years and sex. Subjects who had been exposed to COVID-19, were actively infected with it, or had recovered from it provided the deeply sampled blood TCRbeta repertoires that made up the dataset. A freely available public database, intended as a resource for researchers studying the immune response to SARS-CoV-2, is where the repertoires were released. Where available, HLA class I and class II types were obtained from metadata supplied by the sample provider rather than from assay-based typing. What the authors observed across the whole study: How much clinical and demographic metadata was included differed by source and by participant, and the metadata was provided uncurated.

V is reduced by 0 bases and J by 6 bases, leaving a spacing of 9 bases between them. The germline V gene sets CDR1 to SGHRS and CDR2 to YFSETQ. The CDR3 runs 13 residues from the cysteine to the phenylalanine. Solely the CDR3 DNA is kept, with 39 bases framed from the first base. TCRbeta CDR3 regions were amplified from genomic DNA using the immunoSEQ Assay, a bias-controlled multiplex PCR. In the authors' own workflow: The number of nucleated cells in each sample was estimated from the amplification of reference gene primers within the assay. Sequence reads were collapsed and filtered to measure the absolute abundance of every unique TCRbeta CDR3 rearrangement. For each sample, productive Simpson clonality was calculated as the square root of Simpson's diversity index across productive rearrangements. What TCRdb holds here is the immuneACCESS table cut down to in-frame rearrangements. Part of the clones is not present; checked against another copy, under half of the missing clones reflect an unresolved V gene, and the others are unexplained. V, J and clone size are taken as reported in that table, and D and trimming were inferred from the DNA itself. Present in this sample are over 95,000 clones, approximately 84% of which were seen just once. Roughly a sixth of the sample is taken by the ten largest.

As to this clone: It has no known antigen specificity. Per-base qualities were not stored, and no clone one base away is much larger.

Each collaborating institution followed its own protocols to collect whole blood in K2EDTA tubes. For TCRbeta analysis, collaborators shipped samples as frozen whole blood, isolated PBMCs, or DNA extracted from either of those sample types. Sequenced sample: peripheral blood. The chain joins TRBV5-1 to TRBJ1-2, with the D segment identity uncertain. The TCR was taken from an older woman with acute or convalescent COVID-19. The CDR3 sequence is CASSLDGVDGYTF. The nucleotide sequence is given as TGCGCCAGCAGCTTGGACGGGGTGGATGGCTACACCTTC.